This entry lists 18 T cell receptor beta chains sequenced from one sample in a study of cytomegalovirus exposure and HLA in healthy donors. The PCR contained 60 Vbeta and 13 Jbeta primers. Repertoires were generated with immunoSEQ multiplex PCR, while TCRdb's copy carries only in-frame clones and drops some. This sample's table reports some 200,000 clones. The sequencing input was PBMCs. The receptors were sampled from a woman under 30 in good health and CMV-seropositive.

J is TRBJ2-2 and V is TRBV27; 12 nucleotides line up with TRBD2. V trimming: 5 bases; J trimming: 6 bases; junction bases outside the gene matches: 4. The CDR3 is made up of 15 amino acids. Germline CDR1 reads MNHEY; CDR2 reads SMNVEV (reference sequence). DNA for the CDR3: TGTGCCAGCAGTACATCTAGCGGGGGGGCCGGGGAGCTGTTTTTT. Amino acid sequence: CASSTSSGGAGELFF.

Here the CDR3 DNA reads TGTGCCAGCAGCGGCGGGAGATACAATGAGCAGTTCTTC. The encoded protein is CASSGGRYNEQFF. The V gene is TRBV6-5, the J gene TRBJ2-1; 7 bases map to TRBD2. V shed 6 bases and J 4 bases; nucleotides not matched to a gene: 3. From germline, CDR1 is MNHEY and CDR2 SVGAGI. The CDR3 has 13 residues.

The chain has TRBV19 and TRBJ1-4, with TRBD1 identical over 7 bases. CDR1 is LNHDA, CDR2 SQIVND, per germline (reference sequence). CDR3 length: 14 residues. J was trimmed by 8 bases and V by 8 bases; bases with no gene match: 11. Written as DNA, the CDR3 is TGTGCCAGTCAGATGACAGGGCTGGGGGAAAAACTGTTTTTT. It codes for CASQMTGLGEKLFF.

Comments on this clone: A read error is likely, as this CDR3 ends without the conserved phenylalanine or tryptophan. The V call is TRBV5-1, the J call TRBJ2-7; 9 bases align to TRBD1. Per germline, CDR1 SGHRS and CDR2 YFSETQ. V was clipped by 4 bases and J by 5 bases; unmatched bases: 7. The CDR3 runs to 14 residues. The DNA of the CDR3 is TGCGCCAGCAGCAGCGACAGGGGGTCCCACGAGCAGTACCTC. Translation gives CASSSDRGSHEQYL.

V gene TRBV2 combines with J gene TRBJ1-1; D remains unclear. The CDR3 extends over 13 amino acids. Germline loops: CDR1 SNHLY, CDR2 FYNNEI. V was shortened by 7 bases and J by 0 bases, with 9 bases between the two germline ends. This CDR3 is CASTPPMNTEAFF. CDR3 coding DNA: TGTGCCAGCACCCCCCCCATGAACACTGAAGCTTTCTTT.

CDR3 DNA sequence: TGTGCCAGCCCGACAGGGGGTTCCGTCTCACCCCTCCACTTT. Protein sequence: CASPTGGSVSPLHF. J is TRBJ1-6 and V is TRBV30, with 9 bases fitting TRBD1. Trimming at V came to 8 bases and at J to 10 bases, leaving 12 bases not matched to a gene. This CDR3 spans 14 amino acids. From germline, CDR1 is GTSNPN and CDR2 SVGIG (reference sequence).

The chain has TRBV9 and TRBJ2-3; 8 bases fit TRBD2. The V gene end was trimmed by 4 bases and the J gene end by 2 bases; junction bases not matched to a gene: 3. The V gene's germline CDR1 is SGDLS and CDR2 YYNGEE. CDR3 length: 14 residues. This CDR3 is CASSLRGDTDTQYF. The CDR3 DNA is TGTGCCAGCAGCCTGCGGGGGGACACAGATACGCAGTATTTT.

The genes are TRBV6-5 and TRBJ1-2; tentative D call: TRBD1 (5 bases). CDR1 and CDR2 (germline): MNHEY, SVGAGI. Trimming left V 2 bases short and J 4 bases short, with 17 bases between. This CDR3 spans 16 amino acids. The CDR3 nucleotides are TGTGCCAGCAGTTACGGGGCCTCATCAACATTCTATGGCTACACCTTC. Translation: CASSYGASSTFYGYTF.

This chain joins TRBV5-4 and TRBJ2-3; TRBD2 matches at 8 bases. The CDR3 consists of 17 residues. CDR1 SGHNT and CDR2 YYREEE come from the germline V gene (reference sequence). After removal of 0 bases from V and 2 bases from J, the junction contained 8 bases not matched to a gene. CDR3 DNA sequence: TGTGCCAGCAGCTTGGACGTTGGCGGGGGGTACACAGATACGCAGTATTTT. It specifies CASSLDVGGGYTDTQYF.

V usage is TRBV2 and J usage is TRBJ2-7; 7 bases match TRBD2. This CDR3 is 15 amino acids long. Germline trimming cut 1 base from V and 9 bases from J; bases unmatched to any gene: 12. Germline assignment: CDR1 SNHLY and CDR2 FYNNEI. The CDR3 DNA reads as TGTGCCAGCAGTGAAGGTTATAGCGGGCTAAGAGGGCAGTACTTC. Its translation is CASSEGYSGLRGQYF.

The J gene is TRBJ2-1, the V gene TRBV7-9, with TRBD2 identical over 8 bases. After removal of 1 base from V and 9 bases from J, the junction contained 11 bases not matched to a gene. The germline V gene has CDR1 SEHNR and CDR2 FQNEAQ (reference sequence). This CDR3 region has 16 residues. CDR3 loop: CASSLGTSGFLGEQFF. The CDR3 region has the DNA TGTGCCAGCAGCTTAGGTACTAGCGGTTTTTTGGGTGAGCAGTTCTTC.

The rearrangement uses TRBV5-1 and TRBJ2-2; D perhaps matches TRBD1 (6 bases). Looked up from germline, CDR1 is SGHRS and CDR2 is YFSETQ. The CDR3 is 16 residues long. V gave up 4 bases and J gave up 2 bases, with 15 bases separating them. In DNA, the CDR3 is TGCGCCAGCAGCCTCGACGGACAGCCAAACACCGGGGAGCTGTTTTTT. Its protein is CASSLDGQPNTGELFF.

The chain links TRBV14 to TRBJ2-7; 9 bases line up with TRBD1. The CDR3 loop spans 14 amino acids. The V and J ends lost 2 bases and 2 bases, in that order; junction bases with no gene match: 1. Germline V gene sequence: CDR1 SGHDN, CDR2 FVKESK. The CDR3 sequence is CASSQRQGAYEQYF. CDR3 coding DNA: TGTGCCAGCAGCCAACGACAGGGGGCCTACGAGCAGTACTTC.

The chain employs TRBV19 and TRBJ1-2, with a weak D call TRBD1 (6 bases). Trimming shortened V by 2 bases and J by 7 bases, and 14 bases separated the two germline ends. Germline CDR1 is LNHDA and CDR2 is SQIVND (reference sequence). CDR3 length: 14 amino acids. The CDR3 protein is CASSIRGREFGYTF. In nucleotides, the CDR3 is TGTGCCAGTAGTATAAGGGGGAGGGAATTTGGCTACACCTTC. Drawing the rest from reference TRBV19 and TRBJ1-2, the complete variable domain is DGGITQSPKYLFRKEGQNVTLSCEQNLNHDAMYWYRQDPGQGLRLIYYSQIVNDFQKGDIAEGYSVSREKKESFPLTVTSAQKNPTAFYLCASSIRGREFGYTFGSGTRLTVV.

The rearrangement links TRBV11-1 to TRBJ2-7, with 9 bases aligning to TRBD1. Germline values: CDR1 SGHAT, CDR2 FQDESV (reference sequence). V lost 4 bases and J lost 4; bases outside the gene matches: 8. This CDR3 has 15 amino acids. CDR3 sequence (DNA): TGTGCCAGCAGCTCATCCGGGACAGGGCGGTACGAGCAGTACTTC. Its protein product is CASSSSGTGRYEQYF.

The V and J genes are TRBV19 and TRBJ1-2; D not resolved. The CDR3 has 13 residues. Germline CDR1 is LNHDA and CDR2 is SQIVND (reference sequence). V lost 0 bases and J lost 8, with 10 bases in between. This CDR3 reads CASSIDYSYGYTF. As DNA, the CDR3 is TGTGCCAGTAGTATAGATTACAGCTACGGCTACACCTTC. Based on the CDR3 plus reference TRBV19 and TRBJ1-2, the full variable domain is DGGITQSPKYLFRKEGQNVTLSCEQNLNHDAMYWYRQDPGQGLRLIYYSQIVNDFQKGDIAEGYSVSREKKESFPLTVTSAQKNPTAFYLCASSIDYSYGYTFGSGTRLTVV.

The chain uses TRBV5-1 and TRBJ2-7; TRBD2 is a possible D gene (5 bases). The CDR3 spans 13 residues. Trimming left V 0 bases short and J 4 bases short, with 8 bases between. CDR1 SGHRS and CDR2 YFSETQ come from the germline V gene. The CDR3 nucleotides read TGCGCCAGCAGCTTGGACCTAGCTTACGAGCAGTACTTC. It yields the protein CASSLDLAYEQYF.

The chain combines TRBV9 with TRBJ1-4; tentative D call: TRBD1 (6 bases). Per the germline V gene, CDR1 is SGDLS and CDR2 is YYNGEE. V was cut by 3 bases and J by 8 bases, with 20 bases left in between. This CDR3 is built from 16 residues. The CDR3 protein is CASSATGGSWDEKLFF. The CDR3 bases are TGTGCCAGCAGCGCGACAGGCGGTTCCTGGGACGAAAAACTGTTTTTT. Full variable domain (missing parts from reference TRBV9 and TRBJ1-4): DSGVTQTPKHLITATGQRVTLRCSPRSGDLSVYWYQQSLDQGLQFLIQYYNGEERAKGNILERFSAQQFPDLHSELNLSSLELGDSALYFCASSATGGSWDEKLFFGSGTQLSVL.